The clone carrying this T cell receptor beta chain showed up many times. Its specificity is unknown. The team produced cDNA through 5'RACE using 10-nucleotide random UMIs. TCRdb reprocessed the 5' RACE reads with MiXCR, giving one entry per CDR3 protein. Among about 19,000 distinct CDR3 sequences listed, 6% to 8% were seen once. For sorted libraries, the input was 1 million CD4+ or CD8+ T cells. Germline CDR1 reads MNHEY; CDR2 reads SVGAGI. Trimming removed 8 bases from V and 4 bases from J; junction bases left unmatched: 4. This CDR3 comprises 13 residues. This record belongs to a study of neurological immune-mediated disorders. Study observations and caveats: The absence of any CDR3 amino acid sequence shared by expanded clones across subjects suggests that repertoires were private in all groups. Healthy controls had more TCR clonal expansion than multiple sclerosis, which showed the least, whereas HTLV-1-associated myelopathy showed the most.

Sequencing was carried out using CD8+ T cells from blood. The chain employs TRBV6-5 and TRBJ2-1, with TRBD1 matching over 8 bases. This sequence originates from a woman aged 25 to 39 with HTLV-1-associated myelopathy (HAM/TSP). CDR3 region: CASSDRAYNEQFF. In DNA, the CDR3 is TGTGCCAGCTCGGACAGGGCGTACAATGAGCAGTTCTTC.